The sequence of this TCR beta chain was determined in a study of blood T cell repertoires in COVID-19. This CDR3 spans 15 amino acids. Trimming took 2 bases from V and 6 from J; bases not matched to a gene: 7. CDR1 and CDR2 (germline): MNHEY, SVGAGI. Some clones are missing from TCRdb's copy, which holds only in-frame ones; the method was immunoSEQ multiplex PCR. The sample consists of about 160,000 clones, roughly 80% of them appearing once. The specimen sequenced was PBMCs or T cells enriched from blood (not recorded which). The rearrangement links TRBV6-5 to TRBJ2-3; 8 bases align to TRBD1. The receptor's source is a woman in her fifties or sixties who had recovered from COVID-19. In DNA form, the CDR3 reads TGTGCCAGCAGTTACGAGACAGGGGCATGGGATACGCAGTATTTT. Its protein product is CASSYETGAWDTQYF.